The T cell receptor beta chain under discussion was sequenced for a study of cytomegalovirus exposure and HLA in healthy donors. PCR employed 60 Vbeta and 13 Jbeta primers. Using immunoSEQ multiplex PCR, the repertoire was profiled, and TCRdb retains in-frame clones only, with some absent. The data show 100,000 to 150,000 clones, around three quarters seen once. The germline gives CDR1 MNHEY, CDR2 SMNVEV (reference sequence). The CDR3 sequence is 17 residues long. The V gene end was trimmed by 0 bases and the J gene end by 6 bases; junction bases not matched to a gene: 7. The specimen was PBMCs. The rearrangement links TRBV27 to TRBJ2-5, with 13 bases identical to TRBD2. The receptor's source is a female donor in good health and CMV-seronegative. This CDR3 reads CASSLSIRTSGSQTQYF. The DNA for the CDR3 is TGTGCCAGCAGTTTATCGATACGGACTAGCGGGAGTCAGACCCAGTACTTC.